This T cell receptor (beta chain) was recovered during a study of blood T cell repertoires in COVID-19. Assay: immunoSEQ multiplex PCR; the TCRdb copy retains only in-frame clones and omits some. The sample gives 70,000 to 100,000 clones, approximately 86% of which show up once; around 1.3% is in the top ten. CDR3 length equals 14 residues. Germline V CDR1 and CDR2: SGHVS, FNYEAQ. V lost 3 bases and J 7 bases, leaving 16 bases between the germline ends. Material for sequencing was peripheral blood. The sequence derives from a man aged 80 or over with active or convalescent COVID-19. The chain links TRBV7-6 to TRBJ2-7, with a weak D call TRBD1 (7 bases). Written as DNA, the CDR3 is TGTGCCAGCAGCTTCACTACAGGGGCGGGAGAGCAGTACTTC. It translates to CASSFTTGAGEQYF.